These 24 T cell receptor beta chains were all obtained from the same sample, sequenced in a study of cytomegalovirus exposure and HLA in healthy donors. The PCR was carried out with 60 Vbeta primers and 13 Jbeta primers. This table comes from immunoSEQ multiplex PCR, and its TCRdb copy is limited to in-frame clones, with some not included. The data contain 100,000 or so clones, more than 60% of them seen just once; the ten biggest clones take up about 2.2%. The material sequenced was PBMCs. These receptors originate from a man aged 25 to 40 in good health and CMV-seronegative.

This chain uses TRBV11-3 with TRBJ2-3; possible D gene TRBD1, 5 bases. There are 13 residues in the CDR3. Trimming shortened V by 1 base and J by 5 bases, and 7 bases separated the two germline ends. The germline V gene encodes CDR1 SGHNT and CDR2 YENEEA. The CDR3 region is CASSLVQGDTQYF. Here the CDR3 DNA reads TGTGCCAGCAGCTTAGTGCAGGGAGATACGCAGTATTTT.

The chain employs TRBV2 and TRBJ1-1; 9 positions agree with TRBD1. Germline-derived CDR1 and CDR2 are SNHLY and FYNNEI. Trimming removed 7 bases from V and 0 bases from J; junction bases left unmatched: 9. The CDR3 covers 16 residues. The CDR3 DNA is TGTGCCAGCACTCCGGACAGGGGAAGCATGAACACTGAAGCTTTCTTT. This translates into CASTPDRGSMNTEAFF.

This rearrangement joins TRBV28 to TRBJ2-3; 7 bases align to TRBD1. The CDR3 length is 13 residues. Germline trimming cut 3 bases from V and 6 bases from J; bases unmatched to any gene: 3. Germline V gives CDR1 MDHEN, CDR2 SYDVKM. CDR3 nucleotides: TGTGCCAGCAGTTTCCCACAGGGGGATACGCAGTATTTT. It yields the protein CASSFPQGDTQYF.

This clone was observed a few times. This chain connects TRBV19 to TRBJ1-4; a possible D gene is TRBD1 (6 bases). Deletions cut 3 bases from V and 13 bases from J, with 18 bases between. Germline-derived CDR1 and CDR2 are LNHDA and SQIVND (reference sequence). The CDR3 runs 14 residues. The CDR3 DNA sequence: TGTGCCAGTAGTATCGACAGGATTACGGGTGGACTGTTTTTT. Translating gives CASSIDRITGGLFF. Variable domain in full (rest from reference TRBV19 and TRBJ1-4): DGGITQSPKYLFRKEGQNVTLSCEQNLNHDAMYWYRQDPGQGLRLIYYSQIVNDFQKGDIAEGYSVSREKKESFPLTVTSAQKNPTAFYLCASSIDRITGGLFFGSGTQLSVL.

The chain links TRBV6-5 to TRBJ1-2, with unresolved D. Germline V gene data show CDR1 as MNHEY and CDR2 as SVGAGI. This CDR3 region has 12 residues. V lost 10 bases to trimming and J lost 2 bases, with 11 bases between them. CDR3 DNA sequence: TGTGCCACCGGAGGCACCAACTATGGCTACACCTTC. Translating it yields CATGGTNYGYTF.

This clone was detected a few times. The chain uses TRBV4-1 and TRBJ2-1; weak D call: TRBD1 (6 bases). The CDR3 extends over 13 amino acids. CDR1 MGHRA and CDR2 YSYEKL come from the germline V gene. V was pared by 8 bases and J by 5 bases, with 13 bases between. The CDR3 nucleotides read TGCGCCAGCGGTCAGGGGATACACAATGAGCAGTTCTTC. Translating gives CASGQGIHNEQFF.

This chain uses TRBV20-1 with TRBJ2-1; the D is unclear. V lost 3 bases and J lost 9, with 9 bases in between. From germline, CDR1 is DFQATT and CDR2 SNEGSKA (reference sequence). This CDR3 region has 11 residues. Written as DNA, the CDR3 is TGCAGTGCTAGTATTCCCAGTGAGCAGTTCTTC. This codes for CSASIPSEQFF.

The chain uses TRBV18 and TRBJ2-1; 8 positions match TRBD1. The germline gives CDR1 KGHSH, CDR2 LQKENI. Trimming cost V 5 bases and J 7 bases; bases outside gene matches: 7. This CDR3 has 14 residues. CDR3 nucleotides: TGTGCCAGCTCAAATCTTACAGGGGGGAATGAGCAGTTCTTC. It codes for CASSNLTGGNEQFF.

The chain uses TRBV6-1 and TRBJ2-1; 11 positions match TRBD2. Germline CDR1 reads MNHNS; CDR2 reads SASEGT. The CDR3 length is 15 residues. After removal of 3 bases from V and 10 bases from J, the junction contained 8 bases not matched to a gene. The CDR3 DNA sequence: TGTGCCAGCAGTGAGTTAGCGGGAGGGCCTGACGAGCAGTTCTTC. Protein: CASSELAGGPDEQFF.

The rearrangement joins TRBV4-1 to TRBJ2-1; 7 bases fit TRBD1. From germline, CDR1 is MGHRA and CDR2 YSYEKL. J was trimmed by 0 bases and V by 9 bases; bases with no gene match: 5. The CDR3 totals 14 residues. The CDR3 nucleotides are TGCGCCAGTGAAAGGGGGCTCTCCTACAATGAGCAGTTCTTC. Translating gives CASERGLSYNEQFF.

This clone was observed a handful of times. The chain couples TRBV4-1 to TRBJ2-1; 8 nucleotides line up with TRBD2. J gave up 8 bases and V 4 bases, and 4 bases lay outside the gene matches. Looked up from germline, CDR1 is MGHRA and CDR2 is YSYEKL. The CDR3 has 13 amino acids. The CDR3 DNA follows: TGCGCCAGCAGCCTCGCTAGCGGGTATGAGCAGTTCTTC. Its translation is CASSLASGYEQFF.

This chain connects TRBV4-2 to TRBJ2-1, with no clear D. V was cut by 0 bases and J by 7 bases, with 10 bases left in between. CDR1 and CDR2 from the germline V gene are LGHNA and YNFKEQ. There are 14 residues in the CDR3. The CDR3 reads CASSQEIPKNEQFF. The CDR3, as DNA: TGTGCCAGCAGCCAAGAGATCCCTAAAAATGAGCAGTTCTTC.

This chain uses TRBV27 with TRBJ1-5; TRBD1 matches 9 bases. Germline loops: CDR1 MNHEY, CDR2 SMNVEV (reference sequence). This CDR3 contains 14 residues. The ends lost 4 bases at V and 6 bases at J; junction bases unmatched: 4. CDR3 loop: CASSWTGVGQPQHF. CDR3 DNA: TGTGCCAGCAGTTGGACAGGGGTGGGTCAGCCCCAGCATTTT.

The V gene is TRBV10-3, the J gene TRBJ2-1, with 11 bases lining up with TRBD2. Germline lookup yields CDR1 ENHRY and CDR2 SYGVKD. CDR3 length equals 14 residues. V shed 3 bases, J shed 9 bases, and the junction held 4 bases outside the gene matches. The CDR3 coding sequence is TGTGCCATCAGTGAACGGCTAGCGGGAGGTGAGCAGTTCTTC. Protein product: CAISERLAGGEQFF.

This sequence joins TRBV5-1 and TRBJ1-1, with 7 bases aligning to TRBD1. Germline V lookup: CDR1 SGHRS, CDR2 YFSETQ. Unmatched junction bases numbered 8, after V lost 3 bases and J lost 9 bases. This CDR3 spans 13 amino acids. In nucleotides, the CDR3 is TGCGCCAGCAGCTCCCCGGAAGGGGGCAAAGCTTTCTTT. It specifies CASSSPEGGKAFF.

The table lists this clone with a few counts. The CDR3 here is CASSLWQLNQPQHF. CDR3 sequence (DNA): TGTGCCAGCAGCTTGTGGCAGTTAAATCAGCCCCAGCATTTT. The chain combines TRBV5-6 with TRBJ1-5, with D hard to call. Deletions cut 1 base from V and 4 bases from J, with 9 bases between. The CDR3 contains 14 residues. Germline CDR1 SGHDT, CDR2 YYEEEE.

The chain uses TRBV29-1 and TRBJ2-3; D is uncertain. The length of the CDR3 is 15 residues. V was trimmed by 1 base and J by 1 base, leaving 12 bases between them. The germline V gene has CDR1 SQVTM and CDR2 ANQGSEA. The CDR3 DNA is TGCAGCGTTGAAGGCGGCCCCTCTGGCACAGATACGCAGTATTTT. Translated, it gives CSVEGGPSGTDTQYF.

This clone was observed a single time. The chain couples TRBV5-1 to TRBJ2-7; maybe TRBD2 (6 bases). V lost 2 bases, J lost 0 bases, and 12 bases lay in between. This CDR3 spans 15 amino acids. Per germline, CDR1 SGHRS and CDR2 YFSETQ. The CDR3 region has the DNA TGCGCCAGCAGCTTCTACGGGGGTACCTCCTACGAGCAGTACTTC. As protein: CASSFYGGTSYEQYF. The full variable domain, with the rest looked up from reference TRBV5-1 and TRBJ2-7, is KAGVTQTPRYLIKTRGQQVTLSCSPISGHRSVSWYQQTPGQGLQFLFEYFSETQRNKGNFPGRFSGRQFSNSRSEMNVSTLELGDSALYLCASSFYGGTSYEQYFGPGTRLTVT.

Details on this clone: Compared with germline, one end of the junction differs, possibly owing to a read error. The rearrangement links TRBV27 to TRBJ2-7; D perhaps matches TRBD2 (5 bases). The CDR3 covers 15 residues. Germline loops: CDR1 MNHEY, CDR2 SMNVEV (reference sequence). CDR3 bases: TGTGCCACCAGTCGTACTAGTCGGCTGTCCTACGAGCAGTACTTC. Translated: CATSRTSRLSYEQYF.

J is TRBJ2-2 and V is TRBV7-8; D possibly corresponds to TRBD2 (5 bases). V was cut by 2 bases and J by 4 bases, with 8 bases left in between. The germline V gene has CDR1 SGHVS and CDR2 FQNEAQ. This CDR3 comprises 14 residues. In DNA, the CDR3 is TGTGCCAGCAGCTTAAGGGCGGGCACCGGGGAGCTGTTTTTT. Translation gives CASSLRAGTGELFF.

The chain has TRBV6-5 and TRBJ1-2, with D possibly matching TRBD1 (6 bases). CDR3 size: 13 residues. Per germline, CDR1 MNHEY and CDR2 SVGAGI. V shed 6 bases and J shed 7 bases, with 15 bases lying between them. As DNA, the CDR3 is TGTGCCAGCAGCAAAATGGACAGTTCTGGCTACACCTTC. This gives the protein CASSKMDSSGYTF.

This chain connects TRBV5-5 to TRBJ1-6, with TRBD1 as a possible D gene (5 bases). The ends were cut back, 5 bases at V and 5 bases at J, with 11 bases in the middle. CDR3 length: 14 amino acids. Germline-derived CDR1 and CDR2 are SGHKS and YYEKEE (reference sequence). CDR3 region: CASRRTNNNSPLHF. The CDR3, as DNA: TGTGCCAGCAGAAGGACAAACAATAATTCACCCCTCCACTTT.

The chain employs TRBV4-1 and TRBJ2-3, with 9 bases lining up with TRBD2. CDR1 is MGHRA, CDR2 YSYEKL, per germline. The CDR3 runs to 16 residues. Trimming cost V 6 bases and J 6 bases; bases outside gene matches: 13. CDR3 residues: CASRTAYSGSRDTQYF. The CDR3 DNA is TGCGCCAGCAGAACCGCTTATAGCGGGAGTAGGGATACGCAGTATTTT.

This chain joins TRBV18 and TRBJ2-7; 8 bases align to TRBD2. The V and J ends lost 6 bases and 3 bases, in that order; junction bases with no gene match: 10. This CDR3 spans 15 amino acids. The germline V gene has CDR1 KGHSH and CDR2 LQKENI. This chain's CDR3 is CASSQERESIYEQYF. DNA of the CDR3: TGTGCCAGCTCTCAAGAGCGGGAGTCCATCTACGAGCAGTACTTC.